The 19 T cell receptor beta chains presented below share a single source sample, sequenced in a study of T cells in Graves' hyperthyroidism and ophthalmopathy. Amplification targeted TCR beta CDR3 regions from RNA transcripts. First-round RT-PCR with HTBI primers amplified the TCR CDR3 region. MiXCR, applied by TCRdb to the multiplex PCR reads, yields one record per CDR3 protein. The data hold hundreds of thousands of distinct CDR3 sequences, with 20% observed a single time. The sequencing sample was made of blood. The receptors shown here come from a man aged 25 to 45 with Graves' ophthalmopathy.

A few counts support this clonotype. The chain couples TRBV28 to TRBJ2-2; 7 positions match TRBD2. Germline V gene lookup returns CDR1 MDHEN and CDR2 SYDVKM. This CDR3 has 15 amino acids. V dropped 4 bases and J dropped 3; count of bases not matched to a gene: 5. This CDR3 reads CASSSAGVDTGELFF. DNA for the CDR3: TGTGCCAGCAGTTCCGCGGGAGTAGACACCGGGGAGCTGTTTTTT. The full variable domain, in which reference TRBV28 and TRBJ2-2 provide the parts outside the CDR3, is DVKVTQSSRYLVKRTGEKVFLECVQDMDHENMFWYRQDPGLGLRLIYFSYDVKMKEKGDIPEGYSVSREKKERFSLILESASTNQTSMYLCASSSAGVDTGELFFGEGSRLTVL.

As concerns this clonotype: At one boundary the junction diverges from the germline segment, which might be a read error. This chain connects TRBV9 to TRBJ2-2; 10 bases agree with TRBD1. Per germline, CDR1 SGDLS and CDR2 YYNGEE. The CDR3 sequence is 16 residues long. In DNA, the CDR3 is TGTGCCAGCAGCGGCCCCGGGACAGGGGAGTCCGGGGGGCTGTTTTTT. This codes for CASSGPGTGESGGLFF.

Many counts were recorded for this clonotype. The chain uses TRBV14 and TRBJ1-1, with D possibly matching TRBD1 (5 bases). The germline CDR1 and CDR2 sequences are SGHDN and FVKESK. V was trimmed by 5 bases and J by 1 base, leaving 8 bases between them. The CDR3 covers 13 residues. The DNA for the CDR3 is TGTGCCAGCAGCAGGGGACGGAACACTGAAGCTTTCTTT. The encoded protein is CASSRGRNTEAFF.

The sample holds many counts of this clonotype. The chain employs TRBV28 and TRBJ2-5; D might be TRBD2 (6 bases). This CDR3 contains 14 residues. The V and J ends lost 4 bases and 1 base respectively, with 10 bases between them. Germline CDR1 and CDR2: MDHEN and SYDVKM. CDR3 in DNA: TGTGCCAGCAGTTCAGGAGGGTCCCAAGAGACCCAGTACTTC. The encoded protein is CASSSGGSQETQYF.

This chain connects TRBV28 to TRBJ2-1, with TRBD1 as a possible D gene (6 bases). The length of the CDR3 is 14 residues. CDR1 is MDHEN, CDR2 SYDVKM, per germline. V lost 8 bases and J lost 5, with 16 bases in between. For the CDR3, the DNA is TGTGCCAGCTCAGCCGGGACACTGAACAATGAGCAGTTCTTC. It encodes CASSAGTLNNEQFF.

This chain joins TRBV12-3 or TRBV12-4 and TRBJ2-2; the D gene is possibly TRBD1 (6 bases). V was cut by 6 bases and J by 7 bases, with 12 bases left in between. This CDR3 contains 13 residues. The CDR3 here is CASSFTGRGELFF. The CDR3 DNA is TGTGCCAGCAGCTTCACAGGGCGCGGGGAGCTGTTTTTT.

This chain links TRBV11-3 with TRBJ2-2; 8 nucleotides align to TRBD1. Germline V CDR1 and CDR2: SGHNT, YENEEA. Trimming took 6 bases from V and 5 from J; bases not matched to a gene: 8. CDR3 length: 15 amino acids. Here the CDR3 reads CASSSSDRGTGELFF. In DNA form, the CDR3 reads TGTGCCAGCAGTTCATCCGACAGGGGAACCGGGGAGCTGTTTTTT. Full variable domain (remainder filled in from reference TRBV11-3 and TRBJ2-2): EAGVVQSPRYKIIEKKQPVAFWCNPISGHNTLYWYLQNLGQGPELLIRYENEEAVDDSQLPKDRFSAERLKGVDSTLKIQPAELGDSAVYLCASSSSDRGTGELFFGEGSRLTVL.

This clonotype was counted between two and nine times. The chain recombines TRBV20-1 with TRBJ1-2; D is unclear. The length of the CDR3 is 12 residues. V was cut by 7 bases and J by 7 bases, with 16 bases left in between. Germline V gives CDR1 DFQATT, CDR2 SNEGSKA (reference sequence). The CDR3 sequence: CSVTGPLGGYTF. CDR3 DNA: TGCAGTGTTACTGGCCCCTTGGGTGGCTACACCTTC.

This clonotype was observed many times. The chain links TRBV12-3 or TRBV12-4 to TRBJ2-2; the D call may be TRBD1 or TRBD2 (5 bases each). The ends were cut back, 3 bases at V and 2 bases at J, with 10 bases in the middle. The CDR3 is 15 residues long. The CDR3 loop is CASSFGAENTGELFF. The CDR3 nucleotides read TGTGCCAGCAGTTTCGGGGCAGAAAACACCGGGGAGCTGTTTTTT.

This clonotype was counted between two and nine times. V is TRBV7-2 and J is TRBJ2-5, with D possibly being TRBD1 or TRBD2 (5 bases each). TRBJ2-1 matches the DNA end more closely, so the J call is doubtful. CDR1 is SGHTA, CDR2 FQGNSA, per germline. This CDR3 contains 13 residues. CDR3 loop: CASSSSPGTTQFF. In nucleotides, the CDR3 is TGTGCCAGCAGCTCGTCCCCCGGGACGACCCAGTTCTTC.

This clonotype was seen many times. The chain uses TRBV5-1 and TRBJ2-1, with 8 bases fitting TRBD1. Germline V gene sequence: CDR1 SGHRS, CDR2 YFSETQ. The CDR3 is made up of 16 amino acids. J was trimmed by 0 bases and V by 3 bases; bases with no gene match: 5. CDR3 sequence reads: CASSSQGASSYNEQFF. For the CDR3, the DNA is TGCGCCAGCAGCTCCCAGGGGGCGAGCTCCTACAATGAGCAGTTCTTC.

This chain connects TRBV5-6 to TRBJ1-4, with D possibly matching TRBD1 (6 bases). This CDR3 has 13 amino acids. V was clipped by 7 bases and J by 5 bases, with 12 bases between them. The germline gives CDR1 SGHDT, CDR2 YYEEEE. DNA for the CDR3: TGTGCCAGCGGGGGGCTAGACAATGAAAAACTGTTTTTT. Translated, it gives CASGGLDNEKLFF.

This clonotype was recorded many times. V and J are TRBV5-1 and TRBJ1-6; a possible D gene is TRBD1 (5 bases). There are 15 residues in the CDR3. V gave up 0 bases and J gave up 10 bases, with 14 bases separating them. The germline V gene has CDR1 SGHRS and CDR2 YFSETQ. In DNA form, the CDR3 reads TGCGCCAGCAGCTTGGAAGGCAGGGAGGGATCACCCCTCCACTTT. It translates to CASSLEGREGSPLHF.

V usage is TRBV15 and J usage is TRBJ2-7, with a tentative D call TRBD1 (6 bases). The CDR3 runs 14 residues. Germline CDR1 is LNHNV and CDR2 is YYDKDF (reference sequence). V shed 3 bases and J shed 3 bases, with 12 bases lying between them. CDR3 loop: CATSRGETGYEQYF. The CDR3 DNA is TGTGCCACCAGCAGGGGTGAGACAGGCTACGAGCAGTACTTC.

Only a few counts were recorded for this clonotype. The gene calls are TRBV5-5 and TRBJ2-3, with TRBD2 identical over 13 bases. CDR1 is SGHKS and CDR2 is YYEKEE in the germline V gene (reference sequence). The CDR3 length is 17 residues. V trimming: 2 bases; J trimming: 2 bases; junction bases outside the gene matches: 5. CDR3 bases: TGTGCCAGCAGCTTCAGACTAGCGGGAGGTCCCACAGATACGCAGTATTTT. Translation gives CASSFRLAGGPTDTQYF.

The chain is built from TRBV29-1 and TRBJ1-2, with 8 bases identical to TRBD1. In germline, CDR1 is SQVTM, CDR2 ANQGSEA. Trimming at V came to 0 bases and at J to 4 bases, leaving 10 bases not matched to a gene. The CDR3 extends over 16 amino acids. The CDR3 reads CSVEDEEPGGPYGYTF. CDR3 coding DNA: TGCAGCGTTGAAGATGAGGAACCAGGGGGCCCCTATGGCTACACCTTC. The variable domain in full, with the rest retrieved from reference TRBV29-1 and TRBJ1-2, is SAVISQKPSRDICQRGTSLTIQCQVDSQVTMMFWYRQQPGQSLTLIATANQGSEATYESGFVIDKFPISRPNLTFSTLTVSNMSPEDSSIYLCSVEDEEPGGPYGYTFGSGTRLTVV.

This clonotype was observed a few times. The V gene is TRBV20-1, the J gene TRBJ2-1; D is ambiguous. Germline loops: CDR1 DFQATT, CDR2 SNEGSKA (reference sequence). The ends were cut back, 1 base at V and 4 bases at J, with 8 bases in the middle. The CDR3 length is 13 residues. The CDR3 DNA reads TGCAGTGCTAGAGTCGGTGGATACAATGAGCAGTTCTTC. Residues: CSARVGGYNEQFF.

This clonotype was detected a few times. The V and J genes are TRBV6-1 and TRBJ2-7, with 11 bases aligning to TRBD2. After removal of 1 base from V and 3 bases from J, the junction contained 5 bases not matched to a gene. The CDR3 runs to 16 residues. Germline CDR1 and CDR2: MNHNS and SASEGT. The CDR3 coding sequence is TGTGCCAGCAGTGAAGGGACTAGCGGGCTATACTACGAGCAGTACTTC. It is translated as CASSEGTSGLYYEQYF.

The sample holds many counts of this clonotype. The chain combines TRBV12-3 or TRBV12-4 with TRBJ2-7; 11 bases match TRBD1. The CDR3 totals 14 residues. V was clipped by 7 bases and J by 6 bases; unmatched bases: 8. The CDR3 loop is CASKKGTGGLEQYF. In DNA, the CDR3 is TGTGCCAGCAAGAAAGGGACAGGGGGTCTCGAGCAGTACTTC.